This TCR beta chain comes out of a study of low-dose radiotherapy and immunotherapy resistance in tumors. Looking at the study overall: At a dose of 200 mg/m2, intravenous cyclophosphamide was given every two weeks, one day before radiation and immunotherapy. Patients took 300 mg oral aspirin daily for four cycles from cycle 1 day 1.

Time point: before trial treatment. Donors received nivolumab, ipilimumab, aspirin, low-dose cyclophosphamide and low-dose radiotherapy. Over about 19 PCR cycles, TCRs were amplified from a constant-region primer and V-primer adapter. Each CDR3 protein is one row after TCRdb ran MiXCR on the reads. The sample lists tens of thousands of distinct CDR3 sequences, 12% seen once, with roughly 6.2% in the top ten. V lost 3 bases to trimming and J lost 6 bases, with 15 bases between them. Germline assignment: CDR1 MDHEN and CDR2 SYDVKM. The CDR3 extends over 14 amino acids. This chain links TRBV28 with TRBJ2-7; D is ambiguous. The sequence was collected from a female donor with ovarian cancer. Sample: PBMCs, taken before treatment. CDR3 sequence (DNA): TGTGCCAGCAGTTTGAGTGGCGTCCGGCGCGAGCAGTACTTC. As protein: CASSLSGVRREQYF.